These T cell receptor beta chains were read from a single sample in a study of T cell responses to AZD1222 COVID-19 vaccine. The table came from immunoSEQ multiplex PCR; TCRdb's copy has only in-frame clones and leaves some out. The sample lists around 99,000 clones, more than 75% occurring once. Sequencing was performed on peripheral blood, taken 28 days after the second AZD1222 dose. These receptors came from an adult who received the AZD1222 COVID-19 vaccine. CDR3s include the opening cysteine and the closing phenylalanine or tryptophan. The D gene is left open where the match is weak. Rows give clone size only sometimes, using once, few, many, or a class for an expanded clone.

j_call v_call d_call clone_size cdr3_length cdr3_aa cdr3_nt
TRBJ1-1 TRBV3-1/TRBV3-2 - - 13 CASSQGSGVKAFF TGTGCCAGCAGCCAGGGCTCAGGGGTCAAAGCTTTCTTT
TRBJ2-7 TRBV24-1 TRBD1 - 12 CATTSPRGEQYF TGTGCCACCACCTCACCCAGGGGGGAGCAGTACTTC
TRBJ1-1 TRBV5-1 - few 13 CASRLRQNTEAFF TGCGCCAGCAGACTTAGACAGAACACTGAAGCTTTCTTT
TRBJ2-2 TRBV4-3 TRBD1 - 17 CASSQDPGQGITGELFF TGCGCCAGCAGCCAAGACCCGGGACAGGGGATCACCGGGGAGCTGTTTTTT
TRBJ1-1 TRBV28 - - 14 CASRNRGGNTEAFF TGTGCCAGCAGGAATAGAGGGGGGAACACTGAAGCTTTCTTT
TRBJ2-5 TRBV12-3/TRBV12-4 - - 12 CASSFFRETQYF TGTGCCAGCAGTTTCTTTCGCGAGACCCAGTACTTC
TRBJ1-4 TRBV4-3 - - 15 CASSQDLSSNEKLFF TGCGCCAGCAGCCAAGATCTATCCTCTAATGAAAAACTGTTTTTT
TRBJ1-2 TRBV11-2 - - 16 CASSVVPGGRLGGYTF TGTGCCAGCAGCGTGGTGCCGGGGGGGCGCTTGGGTGGCTACACCTTC
TRBJ1-4 TRBV27 TRBD1 - 14 CASSSTGMGEKLFF TGTGCCAGCAGTTCGACAGGGATGGGTGAAAAACTGTTTTTT
TRBJ1-6 TRBV5-6 TRBD1 once 14 CASSDRGRRSPLHF TGTGCCAGCAGCGACAGGGGGCGACGTTCACCCCTCCACTTT
TRBJ1-1 TRBV6-5 TRBD1 - 16 CASSFPQGDRYTEAFF TGTGCCAGCAGTTTCCCGCAGGGGGACAGATACACTGAAGCTTTCTTT
TRBJ2-7 TRBV10-3 - - 13 CAISEVGSYEQYF TGTGCCATCAGTGAGGTGGGTTCCTACGAGCAGTACTTC
TRBJ2-6 TRBV14 - - 11 CASSLANVLTF TGTGCCAGCAGCCTCGCCAACGTCCTGACTTTC
TRBJ2-1 TRBV3-1/TRBV3-2 TRBD2 - 15 CASSPTSGGYNEQFF TGTGCCAGCAGCCCCACTAGCGGGGGTTACAATGAGCAGTTCTTC
TRBJ1-1 TRBV5-4 - few 14 CASSLEAEGTEAFF TGTGCCAGCAGCTTGGAGGCCGAGGGGACTGAAGCTTTCTTT
TRBJ1-1 TRBV9 - - 12 CAPKDRNTEAFF TGTGCCCCCAAAGACCGGAACACTGAAGCTTTCTTT
TRBJ1-5 TRBV7-8 - - 13 CASSDWGNQPQHF TGTGCCAGCAGCGATTGGGGGAATCAGCCCCAGCATTTT
TRBJ2-6 TRBV4-3 - - 18 CASSQGGGWGSGANVLTF TGCGCCAGCAGCCAAGGAGGAGGGTGGGGCTCTGGGGCCAACGTCCTGACTTTC
TRBJ2-5 TRBV3-1/TRBV3-2 TRBD2 few 15 CASRRTSGSRETQYF TGTGCCAGCAGGCGGACTAGCGGGAGTCGAGAGACCCAGTACTTC
TRBJ2-5 TRBV5-6 - once 11 CASSLMETQYF TGTGCCAGCAGCTTGATGGAGACCCAGTACTTC
TRBJ1-3 TRBV18 - - 16 CASSPLAPQQGNTIYF TGTGCCAGCTCACCCCTCGCCCCGCAGCAGGGAAACACCATATATTTT
TRBJ1-1 TRBV19 TRBD1 - 13 CASSLQGALEAFF TGTGCCAGTAGTCTACAGGGGGCACTGGAAGCTTTCTTT
TRBJ1-4 TRBV3-1/TRBV3-2 - once 16 CASTLGSGPTNEKLFF TGTGCCAGCACCCTGGGGTCCGGCCCAACTAATGAAAAACTGTTTTTT
TRBJ2-7 TRBV11-2 TRBD1 once 14 CASSLGQGTYEQYF TGTGCCAGCAGCTTGGGACAGGGAACCTACGAGCAGTACTTC
TRBJ1-6 TRBV11-2 - once 15 CASSLVRAGQSPLHF TGTGCCAGCAGCTTAGTGAGGGCAGGGCAATCACCCCTCCACTTT
TRBJ1-5 TRBV3-1/TRBV3-2 TRBD1 - 21 CASSRLKGSKGVGQGGQPQHF TGTGCCAGCAGCCGCCTCAAGGGTTCTAAAGGGGTTGGACAGGGTGGACAGCCCCAGCATTTT
TRBJ1-1 TRBV10-3 - - 14 CAIGGRGEGTEAFF TGTGCCATCGGGGGCCGCGGGGAGGGCACTGAAGCTTTCTTT
TRBJ1-6 TRBV3-1/TRBV3-2 - - 14 CASSPGPYNSPLHF TGTGCCAGCAGCCCGGGACCATATAATTCACCCCTCCACTTT
TRBJ2-7 TRBV4-1 - - 16 CASSQVPSSASYEQYF TGCGCCAGCAGCCAAGTTCCTTCTAGCGCGAGCTACGAGCAGTACTTC
TRBJ2-3 TRBV27 - - 14 CASSNPLSTDTQYF TGTGCCAGCAGTAACCCGCTTAGCACAGATACGCAGTATTTT
TRBJ2-3 TRBV5-1 - once 14 CASSFQGSTDTQYF TGCGCCAGCAGCTTCCAAGGAAGCACAGATACGCAGTATTTT
TRBJ2-3 TRBV27 - - 16 CASSPRGGRGLDTQYF TGTGCCAGCAGCCCCAGGGGCGGCAGGGGTTTAGATACGCAGTATTTT
TRBJ2-7 TRBV5-1 TRBD1 - 15 CASSSTQGAPYEQYF TGCGCCAGCAGCTCGACACAGGGGGCTCCCTACGAGCAGTACTTC
TRBJ2-3 TRBV15 - once 15 CATSRDPVATDTQYF TGTGCCACCAGCAGAGATCCAGTAGCCACAGATACGCAGTATTTT
TRBJ2-3 TRBV5-1 TRBD2 - 14 CASSAGGPTDTQYF TGCGCCAGCAGCGCGGGAGGGCCAACAGATACGCAGTATTTT
TRBJ1-1 TRBV5-5 TRBD1 - 18 CASSLLISDRLVGTEAFF TGTGCCAGCAGCTTGTTAATTTCGGACAGGTTGGTAGGGACTGAAGCTTTCTTT
TRBJ1-5 TRBV7-8 - - 15 CASSPPASVVQPQHF TGTGCCAGCAGCCCGCCAGCCTCTGTTGTTCAGCCCCAGCATTTT
TRBJ1-5 TRBV7-2 - - 14 CASSLATANQPQHF TGTGCCAGCAGCTTAGCGACGGCAAATCAGCCCCAGCATTTT
TRBJ2-7 TRBV6-5 - - 14 CASGFGTSGYEQYF TGTGCCAGCGGATTCGGGACTTCCGGCTACGAGCAGTACTTC
TRBJ1-5 TRBV30 - - 14 CAWSVLQINQPQHF TGTGCCTGGAGTGTACTACAGATCAATCAGCCCCAGCATTTT
TRBJ2-3 TRBV27 TRBD1 - 15 CASSTRTGGTDTQYF TGTGCCAGCAGTACTAGGACAGGGGGCACAGATACGCAGTATTTT
TRBJ2-5 TRBV6-5 TRBD1 few 14 CATVRTGPQETQYF TGTGCCACAGTCCGGACAGGACCGCAAGAGACCCAGTACTTC
TRBJ2-7 TRBV6-5 TRBD1 - 16 CASSYDFQGDTYEQYF TGTGCCAGCAGTTACGACTTCCAGGGGGACACCTACGAGCAGTACTTC
TRBJ2-7 TRBV25-1 TRBD1 few 17 CASSEWDRGRWVYEQYF TGTGCCAGCAGTGAATGGGACAGGGGACGGTGGGTCTACGAGCAGTACTTC
TRBJ2-1 TRBV19 TRBD2 - 15 CASSNLAGAYNEQFF TGTGCCAGTAGTAATCTAGCGGGGGCCTACAATGAGCAGTTCTTC
TRBJ2-6 TRBV4-2 TRBD2 - 19 CASSQGGERGISGANVLTF TGTGCCAGCAGCCAAGGGGGGGAGCGGGGAATCTCTGGGGCCAACGTCCTGACTTTC
TRBJ1-1 TRBV5-6 - once 12 CASSLQGTEAFF TGTGCCAGCAGCCTCCAGGGCACTGAAGCTTTCTTT
TRBJ2-3 TRBV20-1 - - 13 CSASPGAPDTQYF TGCAGTGCCAGTCCGGGGGCCCCAGATACGCAGTATTTT
TRBJ2-3 TRBV28 - - 17 CASSFFRLVARTDTQYF TGTGCCAGCAGTTTCTTCCGACTAGTGGCGCGCACAGATACGCAGTATTTT